Below, 21 T cell receptor beta chains from the same sample are listed, as sequenced in a study of OX40 agonist ivuxolimab in advanced cancers. Some clones are missing from TCRdb's copy, which holds only in-frame ones; the method was immunoSEQ multiplex PCR. The table lists tens of thousands of clones, around 87% of them singletons, with 4.7% in the top ten. The sequencing used CD4+ or CD8+ T cells sorted from blood, collected in a trial of the OX40 agonist ivuxolimab. Every receptor here comes from an adult with an advanced solid tumor such as melanoma, head and neck, liver or kidney cancer.

The chain links TRBV7-3 to TRBJ2-2; no reliable D call. The V end was cut by 1 base, the J end by 2 bases, with 2 bases between. This CDR3 comprises 13 residues. Germline CDR1 and CDR2: SGHTA and FQGTGA. CDR3 loop: CASSLSNTGELFF. In nucleotides, the CDR3 is TGTGCCAGCAGCTTAAGTAACACCGGGGAGCTGTTTTTT.

The chain recombines TRBV2 with TRBJ2-5; tentatively, D is TRBD1 (5 bases). The end of the DNA is better explained by TRBJ2-7, so the J call may be wrong. Germline V CDR1 and CDR2: SNHLY, FYNNEI. The CDR3 spans 14 residues. CDR3 DNA sequence: TGTGCCAGCAGTGTGCAGGGCTTTTCCTACGAGCAGTACTTC. Translating it yields CASSVQGFSYEQYF.

The chain couples TRBV28 to TRBJ2-1; 15 bases line up with TRBD2. V dropped 1 base and J dropped 9; count of bases not matched to a gene: 7. The CDR3 has 17 residues. Germline loops: CDR1 MDHEN, CDR2 SYDVKM. The CDR3, as DNA: TGTGCCAGCAGTTTATTTCCTGGACTAGCGGGAGGGTTTGAGCAGTTCTTC. Translating it yields CASSLFPGLAGGFEQFF.

The chain recombines TRBV7-8 with TRBJ2-5; possibly TRBD2 for D (6 bases). The germline V gene encodes CDR1 SGHVS and CDR2 FQNEAQ. Trimming pared 1 base from V and 5 bases from J, leaving 14 bases between. This CDR3 comprises 15 residues. The CDR3: CASSLVLGGGETQYF. Written as DNA, the CDR3 is TGTGCCAGCAGCTTAGTGTTGGGCGGAGGGGAGACCCAGTACTTC.

V is TRBV2 and J is TRBJ2-1; D tentatively reads TRBD1 or TRBD2 (5 bases each). Germline CDR1 SNHLY, CDR2 FYNNEI. V lost 6 bases and J 2 bases, leaving 11 bases between the germline ends. The CDR3 has 14 amino acids. The CDR3 here is CASRGGTAYNEQFF. For the CDR3, the DNA is TGTGCCAGCAGAGGTGGGACGGCCTACAATGAGCAGTTCTTC. The complete variable domain, with remaining parts taken from reference TRBV2 and TRBJ2-1, reads EPEVTQTPSHQVTQMGQEVILRCVPISNHLYFYWYRQILGQKVEFLVSFYNNEISEKSEIFDDQFSVERPDGSNFTLKIRSTKLEDSAMYFCASRGGTAYNEQFFGPGTRLTVL.

The chain combines TRBV10-3 with TRBJ1-6, with no clear D. The CDR3 extends over 15 amino acids. The V gene lost 2 bases and the J gene lost 7 bases, with 12 bases spanning the gap. Per germline, CDR1 ENHRY and CDR2 SYGVKD. In DNA, the CDR3 is TGTGCCATCAGTGAGGTCACCTTTACGAATTCACCCCTCCACTTT. This encodes CAISEVTFTNSPLHF.

In DNA, the CDR3 is TGTGCCAGCAGCTTGGGGGACGGGACAGGGGGCCCGCAAGAGACCCAGTACTTC. Protein: CASSLGDGTGGPQETQYF. The gene calls are TRBV5-8 and TRBJ2-5; 12 nucleotides agree with TRBD1. The germline V gene has CDR1 SGHTS and CDR2 YDEGEE. Trimming at V came to 0 bases and at J to 2 bases, leaving 8 bases not matched to a gene. This CDR3 spans 18 amino acids.

The chain uses TRBV11-2 and TRBJ2-7; D possibly corresponds to TRBD2 (7 bases). The V gene lost 5 bases and the J gene lost 3 bases, with 14 bases spanning the gap. Per the germline V gene, CDR1 is SGHAT and CDR2 is FQNNGV. This CDR3 region has 14 residues. In DNA, the CDR3 is TGTGCCAGCAGCATATCAGGGGACTACTACGAGCAGTACTTC. Amino acids: CASSISGDYYEQYF.

The chain joins TRBV7-2 to TRBJ2-3; 8 bases fit TRBD1. With 1 base clipped from V and 7 bases from J, the junction kept 4 bases outside the gene matches. CDR3 size: 14 residues. The germline V gene has CDR1 SGHTA and CDR2 FQGNSA. The DNA of the CDR3 is TGTGCCAGCAGCTTAGAATGGACAGGGCATACGCAGTATTTT. It yields the protein CASSLEWTGHTQYF.

J is TRBJ2-7 and V is TRBV2; maybe TRBD2 (6 bases). Per germline, CDR1 SNHLY and CDR2 FYNNEI. Trimming took 5 bases from V and 2 from J, leaving 13 bases between them. The CDR3 has 14 residues. The CDR3 spells CASSLGTDPYEQYF. The CDR3 bases are TGTGCCAGCAGTTTAGGGACTGACCCCTACGAGCAGTACTTC.

The genes are TRBV14 and TRBJ2-7; 7 bases are shared with TRBD1. Germline V gene data show CDR1 as SGHDN and CDR2 as FVKESK. The CDR3 is made up of 13 amino acids. V trimming: 6 bases; J trimming: 4 bases; junction bases outside the gene matches: 6. The CDR3 DNA sequence: TGTGCCAGCAGGGCAGGGGGAACTTACGAGCAGTACTTC. Its translation is CASRAGGTYEQYF.

The chain recombines TRBV5-8 with TRBJ2-3; D perhaps matches TRBD2 (6 bases). Germline CDR1 is SGHTS and CDR2 is YDEGEE. The CDR3 consists of 15 residues. Trimming took 0 bases from V and 0 from J, leaving 8 bases between them. The CDR3 nucleotides are TGTGCCAGCAGCTTGGGGGCGGGAAGCACAGATACGCAGTATTTT. This sequence encodes CASSLGAGSTDTQYF.

The chain recombines TRBV5-1 with TRBJ2-2; D not resolved. CDR3 length: 14 amino acids. Germline loops: CDR1 SGHRS, CDR2 YFSETQ. V was cut by 0 bases and J by 1 base, with 4 bases left in between. This CDR3 reads CASSLGLNTGELFF. DNA for the CDR3: TGCGCCAGCAGCTTGGGACTGAACACCGGGGAGCTGTTTTTT.

The J gene is TRBJ1-2, the V gene TRBV27; 8 bases are shared with TRBD1. The ends lost 5 bases at V and 7 bases at J; junction bases unmatched: 12. This CDR3 spans 15 amino acids. From germline, CDR1 is MNHEY and CDR2 SMNVEV (reference sequence). CDR3 sequence: CASSPGTGASGGYTF. Written as DNA, the CDR3 is TGTGCCAGCAGTCCCGGGACAGGCGCCTCGGGTGGCTACACCTTC.

This clone came up once. The chain links TRBV10-3 to TRBJ2-5; either TRBD1 or TRBD2 may fit D (5 bases each). Germline CDR1 ENHRY, CDR2 SYGVKD. V shed 6 bases and J shed 5 bases, with 13 bases lying between them. The CDR3 loop spans 13 amino acids. The CDR3 sequence: CAISRDPGETQYF. The CDR3 nucleotides read TGTGCCATCAGCCGGGACCCGGGGGAGACCCAGTACTTC.

The chain carries TRBV5-4 and TRBJ1-5; D is uncertain. V was shortened by 3 bases and J by 3 bases, with 4 bases between the two germline ends. The CDR3 is made up of 12 amino acids. CDR1 SGHNT and CDR2 YYREEE come from the germline V gene (reference sequence). In nucleotides, the CDR3 is TGTGCCAGCAGCTCTGACAATCAGCCCCAGCATTTT. Translated: CASSSDNQPQHF.

The chain links TRBV11-2 to TRBJ1-1, with D unresolved. The V end was cut by 5 bases, the J end by 1 base, with 14 bases between. Per the germline V gene, CDR1 is SGHAT and CDR2 is FQNNGV. The length of the CDR3 is 15 residues. CDR3 protein: CASSPSGLRNTEAFF. For the CDR3, the DNA is TGTGCCAGCAGCCCTTCCGGGCTCCGGAACACTGAAGCTTTCTTT. The whole variable domain, filled in from reference TRBV11-2 and TRBJ1-1, reads EAGVAQSPRYKIIEKRQSVAFWCNPISGHATLYWYQQILGQGPKLLIQFQNNGVVDDSQLPKDRFSAERLKGVDSTLKIQPAKLEDSAVYLCASSPSGLRNTEAFFGQGTRLTVV.

This chain links TRBV6-1 with TRBJ1-6; D gene unclear. This CDR3 spans 12 amino acids. V was clipped by 2 bases and J by 10 bases, with 6 bases between them. Germline values: CDR1 MNHNS, CDR2 SASEGT. For the CDR3, the DNA is TGTGCCAGCAGTGAAAAGGGCTCACCCCTCCACTTT. It yields the protein CASSEKGSPLHF.

In the case of this clone: At the DNA level, this CDR3 is encoded by other sequences in the same sample as well. The chain carries TRBV18 and TRBJ1-2; a weak D match, TRBD1 (6 bases). Trimming removed 1 base at V and 3 bases at J, with 9 bases between. CDR3 length: 14 amino acids. CDR1 is KGHSH, CDR2 LQKENI, per germline. The CDR3 is CASSPRRGDYGYTF. DNA of the CDR3: TGTGCCAGCTCACCACGCAGGGGAGACTATGGCTACACCTTC.

J is TRBJ2-7 and V is TRBV5-4, with D maybe TRBD2 (6 bases). CDR1 is SGHNT, CDR2 YYREEE, per germline (reference sequence). Trimming left V 2 bases short and J 3 bases short, with 9 bases between. The length of the CDR3 is 13 residues. The CDR3 here is CASSFGRDYEQYF. The DNA for the CDR3 is TGTGCCAGCAGCTTTGGGCGGGACTACGAGCAGTACTTC. Full variable domain (outside the CDR3, taken from reference TRBV5-4 and TRBJ2-7): ETGVTQSPTHLIKTRGQQVTLRCSSQSGHNTVSWYQQALGQGPQFIFQYYREEENGRGNFPPRFSGLQFPNYSSELNVNALELDDSALYLCASSFGRDYEQYFGPGTRLTVT.

This sequence joins TRBV28 and TRBJ1-2; 7 bases fit TRBD1. The V gene's germline CDR1 is MDHEN and CDR2 SYDVKM. V lost 4 bases and J lost 3; bases outside the gene matches: 11. This CDR3 region has 16 residues. CDR3 in amino acids: CASSSLGQLLYYGYTF. Written as DNA, the CDR3 is TGTGCCAGCAGTTCTCTGGGACAGCTTCTGTACTATGGCTACACCTTC.